The present entry profiles one TCR beta chain with its context. Antigen unknown. Clones were read by immunoSEQ multiplex PCR, and TCRdb kept only the in-frame ones, dropping some. The table has about 350,000 clones, approximately 90% seen once. This specimen belongs to a study of Ad26.COV2.S vaccination and SARS-CoV-2 variants. There are 14 residues in the CDR3. Germline assignment: CDR1 SGHTA and CDR2 FQGNSA. Trimming left V 5 bases short and J 5 bases short, with 12 bases between. Study-wide points: Non-spike TCR breadth showed similarity between vaccine and placebo recipients. Vaccine recipients showed a spike-specific TCR breadth that was higher than in placebo recipients.

Indicated treatment: around 19 received Ad26.COV2.S at low or high dose, single or two shots; about five received placebo; per-sample allocation not given. At day 63 after the first vaccine or placebo injection, samples were drawn. The receptor was isolated from a person between 18 and 59 years old who received the Ad26.COV2.S COVID-19 vaccine or a placebo. The specimen was peripheral blood, collected in a trial of Ad26.COV2.S vaccine versus placebo. The genes are TRBV7-2 and TRBJ2-2; D is possibly TRBD2 (5 bases). The CDR3 DNA is TGTGCCAGCAGCGCCCGGAGGAAAACCGGGGAGCTGTTTTTT. This codes for CASSARRKTGELFF.